Described below is a single TCR beta chain sequence and its context. Its antigen remains unidentified. Profiling relied on immunoSEQ multiplex PCR, and the TCRdb table lists in-frame clones only, not all of them. The top ten clones hold roughly 0.75% of a sample with around 350,000 clones, roughly 90% of them seen once. This entry belongs to a study of cytomegalovirus exposure and HLA in healthy donors. Overall study findings and caveats: Researchers counted about 150 TCR beta chains as cytomegalovirus-associated.

The CDR3 length is 16 residues. V was clipped by 4 bases and J by 3 bases; unmatched bases: 10. The V gene's germline CDR1 is SEHNR and CDR2 FQNEAQ (reference sequence). Sequenced sample: PBMCs. The genes are TRBV7-9 and TRBJ2-7; 9 bases align to TRBD1. This sequence originates from a woman under 30 in good health and CMV-seronegative. The chain's CDR3 is CASSSRDRDGRYEQYF. In DNA form, the CDR3 reads TGTGCCAGCAGCTCCCGGGACAGGGACGGCCGCTACGAGCAGTACTTC.